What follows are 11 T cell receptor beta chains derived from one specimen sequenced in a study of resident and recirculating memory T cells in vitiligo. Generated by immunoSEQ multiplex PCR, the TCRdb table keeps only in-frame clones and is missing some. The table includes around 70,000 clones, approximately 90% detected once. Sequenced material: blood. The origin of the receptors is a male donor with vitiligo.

The CDR3 loop reads CASSRTGLSYNSPLHF. As DNA, the CDR3 is TGTGCCAGCAGTCGGACAGGGCTCTCCTATAATTCACCCCTCCACTTT. V usage is TRBV5-6 and J usage is TRBJ1-6; TRBD1 agrees at 8 bases. In germline, CDR1 is SGHDT, CDR2 YYEEEE. The CDR3 contains 16 residues. The J segment lost 0 bases and the V segment lost 5 bases, leaving 4 bases of the junction unmatched.

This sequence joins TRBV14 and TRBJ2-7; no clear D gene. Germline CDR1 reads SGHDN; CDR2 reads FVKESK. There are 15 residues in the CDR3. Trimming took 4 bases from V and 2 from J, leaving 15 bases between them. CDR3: CASSRGRSPPYEQYF. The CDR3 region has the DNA TGTGCCAGCAGCCGAGGAAGAAGCCCCCCCTACGAGCAGTACTTC.

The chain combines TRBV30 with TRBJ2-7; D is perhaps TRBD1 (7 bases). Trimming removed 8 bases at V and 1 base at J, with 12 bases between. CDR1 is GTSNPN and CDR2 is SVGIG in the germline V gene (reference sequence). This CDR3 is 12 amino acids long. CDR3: CAGGDRSYEQYF. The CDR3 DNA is TGTGCCGGAGGGGACAGATCCTACGAGCAGTACTTC.

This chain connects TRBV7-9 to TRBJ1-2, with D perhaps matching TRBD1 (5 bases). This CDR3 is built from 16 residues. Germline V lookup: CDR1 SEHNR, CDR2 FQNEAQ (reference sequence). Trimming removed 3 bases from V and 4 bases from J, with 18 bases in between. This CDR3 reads CASSFTYNRPIYGYTF. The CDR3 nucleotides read TGTGCCAGCAGCTTCACCTACAACAGGCCCATCTATGGCTACACCTTC.

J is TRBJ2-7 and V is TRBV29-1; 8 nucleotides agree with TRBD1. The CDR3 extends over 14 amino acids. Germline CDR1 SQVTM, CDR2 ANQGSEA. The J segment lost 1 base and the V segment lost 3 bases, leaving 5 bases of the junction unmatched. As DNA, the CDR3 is TGCAGCGTTGAGGGTACAGGGGGGTCCTACGAGCAGTACTTC. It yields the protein CSVEGTGGSYEQYF.

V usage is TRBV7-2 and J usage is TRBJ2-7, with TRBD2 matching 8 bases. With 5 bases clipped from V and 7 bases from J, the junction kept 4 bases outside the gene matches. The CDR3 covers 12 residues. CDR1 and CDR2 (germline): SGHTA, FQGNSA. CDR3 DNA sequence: TGTGCCAGCAGCCTTGGGACTAGAGAGCAGTACTTC. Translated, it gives CASSLGTREQYF.

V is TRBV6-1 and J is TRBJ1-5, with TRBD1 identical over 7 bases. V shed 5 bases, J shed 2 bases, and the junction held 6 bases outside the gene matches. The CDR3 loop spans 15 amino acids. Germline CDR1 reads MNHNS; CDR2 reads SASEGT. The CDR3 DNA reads TGTGCCAGCAGTACCGGACAGGTTCGCAATCAGCCCCAGCATTTT. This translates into CASSTGQVRNQPQHF.

The CDR3 bases are TGTGCCAGCAGCCCCGGGGACAGAAAGGGAGATACGCAGTATTTT. This codes for CASSPGDRKGDTQYF. The chain employs TRBV7-3 and TRBJ2-3; TRBD1 agrees at 7 bases. Trimming at V came to 5 bases and at J to 5 bases, leaving 10 bases not matched to a gene. The V gene's germline CDR1 is SGHTA and CDR2 FQGTGA. CDR3 length: 15 amino acids.

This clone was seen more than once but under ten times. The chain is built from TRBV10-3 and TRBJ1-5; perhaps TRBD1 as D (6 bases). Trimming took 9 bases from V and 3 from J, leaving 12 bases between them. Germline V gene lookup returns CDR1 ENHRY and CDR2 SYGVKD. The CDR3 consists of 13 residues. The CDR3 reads CAIGDINNQPQHF. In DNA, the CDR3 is TGTGCCATAGGGGACATCAACAATCAGCCCCAGCATTTT.

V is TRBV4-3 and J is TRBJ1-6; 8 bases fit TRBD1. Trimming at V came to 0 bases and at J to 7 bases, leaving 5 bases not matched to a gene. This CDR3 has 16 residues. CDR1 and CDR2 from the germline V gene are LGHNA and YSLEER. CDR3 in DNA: TGCGCCAGCAGCCAAGATGGGACAGGAAGAAATTCACCCCTCCACTTT. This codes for CASSQDGTGRNSPLHF.

Here the CDR3 DNA reads TGCAGCGTGACAGGTTTTGTCTACAATGAGCAGTTCTTC. Its translation is CSVTGFVYNEQFF. The chain couples TRBV29-1 to TRBJ2-1; possible D gene TRBD1, 6 bases. V gave up 6 bases and J gave up 3 bases, with 12 bases separating them. Per germline, CDR1 SQVTM and CDR2 ANQGSEA. The CDR3 sequence is 13 residues long.